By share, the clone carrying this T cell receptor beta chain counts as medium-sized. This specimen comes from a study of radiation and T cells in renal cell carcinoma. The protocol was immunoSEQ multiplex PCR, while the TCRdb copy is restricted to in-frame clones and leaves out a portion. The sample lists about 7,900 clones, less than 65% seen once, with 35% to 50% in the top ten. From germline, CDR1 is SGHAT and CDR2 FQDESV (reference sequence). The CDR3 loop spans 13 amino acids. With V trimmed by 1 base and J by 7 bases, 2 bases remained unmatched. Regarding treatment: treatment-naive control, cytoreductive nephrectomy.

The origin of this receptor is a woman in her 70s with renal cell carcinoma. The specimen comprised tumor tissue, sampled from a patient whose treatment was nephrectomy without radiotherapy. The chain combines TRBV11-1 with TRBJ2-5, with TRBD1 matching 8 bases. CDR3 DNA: TGTGCCAGCAGCTTAGGACAGGGGTGGACCCAGTACTTC. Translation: CASSLGQGWTQYF. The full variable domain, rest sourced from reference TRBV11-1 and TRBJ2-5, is EAEVAQSPRYKITEKSQAVAFWCDPISGHATLYWYRQILGQGPELLVQFQDESVVDDSQLPKDRFSAERLKGVDSTLKIQPAELGDSAMYLCASSLGQGWTQYFGPGTRLLVL.